This entry describes one T cell receptor beta chain. The J segment lost 5 bases and the V segment lost 3 bases, leaving 3 bases of the junction unmatched. CDR3 size: 14 residues. CDR1 and CDR2 from the germline V gene are KGHSH and LQKENI. Under the authors' procedure: Amplifying reference gene primers gave estimates of nucleated cell counts. Repertoires were generated with immunoSEQ multiplex PCR, while TCRdb's copy carries only in-frame clones and drops some. V, J and clone size reflect that table, while D and trimming were determined from the DNA. The sample holds roughly 81,000 clones, approximately 86% seen once. This entry comes from a study of blood T cell repertoires in COVID-19. Across the study: PBMCs, B-cell-depleted T cells, or T cells were the source of the cDNA or gDNA that made up the material.

The chain uses TRBV18 and TRBJ2-5, with 10 nucleotides matching TRBD1. This sequence was found in a man aged 40-49 years with acute or convalescent COVID-19. The sample comprised peripheral blood. The CDR3 loop reads CASSPGQGRETQYF. DNA for the CDR3: TGTGCCAGCTCACCGGGACAGGGGCGGGAGACCCAGTACTTC.